This T cell receptor beta chain was recovered during a study of beta chain features in type 1 diabetes. Whole-study results and caveats: Reads derived from cDNA could over-represent cells showing high TCR expression.

With V trimmed by 5 bases and J by 3 bases, 10 bases remained unmatched. Germline V lookup: CDR1 SGHVS, CDR2 FNYEAQ. The CDR3 is made up of 16 amino acids. Every isolated RNA sample was fully reverse transcribed, so sequencing captured expressed TCRB transcripts. Only in-frame clones appear in the TCRdb table, and some are missing; sequencing was by immunoSEQ multiplex PCR. The repertoire includes under 350,000 clones, about 8.5% of them detected once, and over 0.8% sits in the top ten. Details on this clone: Its antigen is as yet unknown.

The clonotype originates from a woman under 30 in good health. Sequences were obtained from central memory CD4+ T cells from blood. The chain uses TRBV7-6 and TRBJ1-1, with 9 nucleotides matching TRBD1. The CDR3 DNA is TGTGCCAGCAGCCACGCCGGGACAGGGAGGCACACTGAAGCTTTCTTT. This codes for CASSHAGTGRHTEAFF.